This TCR beta chain was documented in a study of cytomegalovirus exposure and HLA in healthy donors. Background on the study: Earlier work reported 110 million or so unique TCR beta sequences from about 200 million T cells.

Points on this clone: Its antigen is unknown.

This CDR3 is 15 amino acids long. Germline trimming cut 6 bases from V and 8 bases from J; bases unmatched to any gene: 12. Germline CDR1 is SEHNR and CDR2 is FQNEAQ (reference sequence). Study observations and caveats: A cluster of highly shared sequence variants was likely a sequencing artifact. Reportedly, HLA-A and HLA-B alleles of most subjects were accurately predicted from TCR beta.

The PCR ran on 60 Vbeta and 13 Jbeta primers. The method was immunoSEQ multiplex PCR; TCRdb's version includes in-frame clones alone and lacks a portion of them. The sample contains 150,000 to 200,000 clones, roughly 77% of which appear only once. The clonotype originates from a woman aged 50 to 60 in good health and CMV-seropositive. Sequencing was performed on PBMCs. The V call is TRBV7-9, the J call TRBJ1-4, with 7 bases matching TRBD1. The CDR3 here is CASRLSDRDNEKLFF. The CDR3 DNA is TGTGCCAGCAGATTGTCCGACAGGGACAACGAAAAACTGTTTTTT.